This T cell receptor beta chain was identified in a study of shared clonotypes between healthy human individuals. Study-wide results and limits: Blood was the only sampled material, and tissue repertoires likely differ. Roughly 4.7% was the fraction of naive CD4 clonotypes found shared across four donors. Naive subsets, compared against memory subsets, generally had larger estimated richness values.

For this clone: Its antigen remains unknown.

V trimming: 4 bases; J trimming: 0 bases; junction bases outside the gene matches: 5. The length of the CDR3 is 15 residues. Germline values: CDR1 MNHNY, CDR2 SVGAGI (reference sequence). Original processing notes: ImmunoSEQ supplied junction-only sequences lacking quality scores, so filtering was different. The assay was immunoSEQ multiplex PCR, and TCRdb's table has in-frame clones only and misses some. The V and J calls and the clone size are those of that table, but D and trimming were determined from the DNA. The sample records 950,000 to 1,200,000 clones, roughly 80% being singletons. Specimen: memory CD4+ T cells from PBMCs. This sample's subset: CD45RA-negative fraction. The TCR comes from a man aged 18-30 years in good health. Some clones in this sample may be carry-over from other donors' samples. The chain uses TRBV6-6 and TRBJ1-1, with TRBD1 matching over 7 bases. CDR3 sequence reads: CASSLTGALNTEAFF. Here the CDR3 DNA reads TGTGCCAGCAGTTTAACAGGGGCTTTGAACACTGAAGCTTTCTTT.